This T cell receptor (beta chain) is from a study of blood T cell repertoires in COVID-19. Overall study: The United States, Italy and Spain supplied acute and convalescent COVID-19 samples. From T cells, B-cell-depleted T cells, or PBMCs came the material, which was cDNA or gDNA.

CDR3 length: 15 amino acids. Trimming removed 0 bases at V and 3 bases at J, with 9 bases between. Per germline, CDR1 MNHNS and CDR2 SASEGT. Under the authors' procedure: Counts of nucleated cells, estimated from reference gene primer amplification, were obtained. Assay used: immunoSEQ multiplex PCR; TCRdb lists only in-frame clones, some missing. The D gene and trimming were derived from the DNA, and the V and J assignments and clone size from that table. The profile covers about 110,000 clones, with 75% to 90% appearing a single time and 0.95% to 1.3% taken by the ten largest. This TCR came from a human donor in a cohort sampled during active COVID-19. V usage is TRBV6-1 and J usage is TRBJ2-4; D is ambiguous. Material: peripheral blood. The CDR3 is CASSEAVSLKNIQYF. The CDR3 coding sequence is TGTGCCAGCAGTGAAGCTGTGTCCCTCAAAAACATTCAGTACTTC.